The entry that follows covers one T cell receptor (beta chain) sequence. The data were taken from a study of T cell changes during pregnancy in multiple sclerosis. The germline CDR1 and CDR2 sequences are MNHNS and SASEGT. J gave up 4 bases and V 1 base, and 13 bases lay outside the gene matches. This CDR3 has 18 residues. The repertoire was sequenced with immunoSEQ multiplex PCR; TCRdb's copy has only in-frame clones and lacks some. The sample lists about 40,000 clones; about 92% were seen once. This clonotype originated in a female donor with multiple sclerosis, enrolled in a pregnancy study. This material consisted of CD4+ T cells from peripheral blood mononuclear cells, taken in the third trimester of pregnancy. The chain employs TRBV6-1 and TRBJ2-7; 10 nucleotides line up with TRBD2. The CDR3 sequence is CASSEELPSGSFPYEQYF. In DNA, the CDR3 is TGTGCCAGCAGTGAAGAGCTCCCTAGCGGGAGTTTTCCGTACGAGCAGTACTTC.